The sequence of this TCR beta chain was determined in a study of OX40 agonist ivuxolimab in advanced cancers. Study overall: As their treatment, patients were administered ivuxolimab, an agonistic anti-OX40 (CD134) antibody. Study-level points and caveats: Relatively little clonal expansion, among the lowest observed, appeared in partial responders at 0.1-3.0 mg/kg. The mean number of expanded clones was higher in CD8+ T cells than in CD4+.

As concerns this clone: Its target is not known.

Only in-frame clones appear in the TCRdb table, and some are missing; sequencing was by immunoSEQ multiplex PCR. Of roughly 75,000 clones detected, roughly nine tenths appear once; the ten largest clones hold over 0.3%. The germline V and J ends were trimmed by 0 bases and 4 bases, with 13 bases remaining between them. The CDR3 is 15 amino acids. Germline V gene data show CDR1 as SGHRS and CDR2 as YFSETQ. The clonotype originates from an adult with an advanced solid tumor such as melanoma, head and neck, liver or kidney cancer. The sample here was CD4+ or CD8+ T cells sorted from blood, taken in a trial of the OX40 agonist ivuxolimab. The chain is built from TRBV5-1 and TRBJ2-5; a possible D gene is TRBD1 (5 bases). The CDR3 bases are TGCGCCAGCAGCTTGGCCCTGGCAGGGCGAGAGACCCAGTACTTC. Protein sequence: CASSLALAGRETQYF. Supplemented by reference TRBV5-1 and TRBJ2-5, the full variable domain reads KAGVTQTPRYLIKTRGQQVTLSCSPISGHRSVSWYQQTPGQGLQFLFEYFSETQRNKGNFPGRFSGRQFSNSRSEMNVSTLELGDSALYLCASSLALAGRETQYFGPGTRLLVL.